This entry lists 24 T cell receptor beta chains sequenced from one sample in a study of post-analysis software for immune sequencing data. Regarding the study as a whole: Among several TRBV segments more frequent in patients than controls were TRBV5-6, TRBV5-1 and TRBV20-1.

No antigen has been identified for these receptors. Researchers reported that TCR beta cDNA libraries carried unique molecular identifiers. TCRdb passed the PCR reads through MiXCR, listing each CDR3 protein once. The sample has around 180,000 distinct CDR3 sequences; about 30% are singletons. Input material: blood. These TCRs come from a girl under 18 with multiple sclerosis.

This clonotype has ten or more counts. The rearrangement uses TRBV10-3 and TRBJ2-1; D not resolved. Trimming removed 10 bases at V and 6 bases at J, with 16 bases between. Germline CDR1 reads ENHRY; CDR2 reads SYGVKD. The CDR3 sequence is 13 residues long. The CDR3: CANSDLETNEQFF. In DNA, the CDR3 is TGTGCCAACTCTGACCTTGAAACCAATGAGCAGTTCTTC.

The chain carries TRBV5-1 and TRBJ2-7, with TRBD1 matching 8 bases. The DNA matches TRBJ2-5 better at its end, which makes the J call doubtful. The CDR3 is made up of 15 amino acids. Germline lookup yields CDR1 SGHRS and CDR2 YFSETQ. The CDR3 DNA sequence: TGCGCCAGCAGCCTTAACAGGGGGGCCCAAGAGACCCAGTACTTC. Amino acid sequence: CASSLNRGAQETQYF.

This clonotype was picked up a small number of times. The genes are TRBV5-1 and TRBJ2-4; 11 bases line up with TRBD2. The germline V gene encodes CDR1 SGHRS and CDR2 YFSETQ. This CDR3 contains 16 residues. Losses at the gene ends were 7 bases for V and 5 bases for J; bases not matched to a gene: 11. CDR3 DNA: TGCGCCAGCCGTATAGCGGGAGGGCCCCCGGAAAACATTCAGTACTTC. It yields the protein CASRIAGGPPENIQYF.

The chain has TRBV20-1 and TRBJ2-5; D perhaps matches TRBD2 (6 bases). The J call may be in error: the DNA end matches TRBJ2-7 better. CDR1 is DFQATT, CDR2 SNEGSKA, per germline (reference sequence). The CDR3 consists of 14 residues. CDR3 DNA: TGCAGTGCTAGAAGGGCTAGCGAGTCCTACGAGCAGTACTTC. This sequence encodes CSARRASESYEQYF.

Many counts were recorded for this clonotype. V is TRBV4-2 and J is TRBJ2-7; 9 bases agree with TRBD2. This CDR3 spans 16 amino acids. After removal of 0 bases from V and 2 bases from J, the junction contained 5 bases not matched to a gene. The germline CDR1 and CDR2 sequences are LGHNA and YNFKEQ. CDR3 amino acids: CASSQDNSGSPYEQYF. Written as DNA, the CDR3 is TGTGCCAGCAGCCAAGATAATAGCGGGAGCCCCTACGAGCAGTACTTC.

In this sample, this clonotype turned up a few times. The rearrangement uses TRBV6-5 and TRBJ1-2; maybe TRBD1 (5 bases). Germline values: CDR1 MNHEY, CDR2 SVGAGI. The CDR3 covers 13 residues. V was trimmed by 4 bases and J by 7 bases, leaving 13 bases between them. CDR3 coding DNA: TGTGCCAGCAGTTGGGGCAGCGATGGTGGCTACACCTTC. Residues: CASSWGSDGGYTF.

V gene TRBV4-2 combines with J gene TRBJ1-4; no reliable D call. Trimming left V 0 bases short and J 4 bases short, with 15 bases between. The CDR3 sequence is 17 residues long. CDR1 and CDR2 (germline): LGHNA, YNFKEQ. The CDR3 is CASSQDGYSEDNEKLFF. The CDR3 DNA reads as TGTGCCAGCAGCCAAGATGGGTACAGCGAGGATAATGAAAAACTGTTTTTT.

The sample holds a few counts of this clonotype. The junction departs from germline at one end; a sequencing error may be responsible. The chain joins TRBV27 to TRBJ2-5; D is unresolved. The J call may be faulty, since TRBJ2-7 better matches the DNA end. The germline V gene has CDR1 MNHEY and CDR2 SMNVEV (reference sequence). This CDR3 region has 16 residues. Here the CDR3 DNA reads TGTGCCGGCAGTTTATCTCTAGACGCTACGACCTACGAGCAGTACTTC. This translates into CAGSLSLDATTYEQYF.

In this sample, this clonotype turned up many times. The chain has TRBV27 and TRBJ2-7; the match to TRBD2 covers 13 bases. Germline CDR1 reads MNHEY; CDR2 reads SMNVEV (reference sequence). The CDR3 is made up of 19 amino acids. The trim removed 3 bases at V and 5 bases at J, leaving 16 bases unmatched. This CDR3 reads CASSFSTFREGLAGNEQYF. In DNA form, the CDR3 reads TGTGCCAGCAGTTTTTCCACGTTTCGCGAGGGACTAGCGGGGAACGAGCAGTACTTC.

With respect to this clonotype: A read error may account for a junction end that differs from germline. V usage is TRBV29-1 and J usage is TRBJ1-2; D call uncertain. This CDR3 region has 15 residues. Germline V gene sequence: CDR1 SQVTM, CDR2 ANQGSEA. For the CDR3, the DNA is TGCAGCGTTGTGGCGCCAGGAAAAGCTAGCTATGGCTACATCTTC. It specifies CSVVAPGKASYGYIF. Filled out from reference TRBV29-1 and TRBJ1-2, the complete variable domain reads SAVISQKPSRDICQRGTSLTIQCQVDSQVTMMFWYRQQPGQSLTLIATANQGSEATYESGFVIDKFPISRPNLTFSTLTVSNMSPEDSSIYLCSVVAPGKASYGYIFGSGTRLTVV.

This clonotype came up a few times. The chain carries TRBV20-1 and TRBJ2-5; D ambiguous. CDR3 size: 11 residues. CDR1 is DFQATT and CDR2 is SNEGSKA in the germline V gene (reference sequence). Trimming cost V 6 bases and J 5 bases, with 10 bases left between them. The CDR3 DNA sequence: TGCAGTGCCGGTCTAGGGGAGACCCAGTACTTC. Translated, it gives CSAGLGETQYF.

This clonotype was detected a few times. For the CDR3, the DNA is TGCAGCGTTGCAGGACAGCGAATAACCGGGGAGCTGTTTTTT. This translates into CSVAGQRITGELFF. The rearrangement uses TRBV29-1 and TRBJ2-2; D possibly corresponds to TRBD1 (6 bases). The CDR3 runs 14 residues. The germline CDR1 and CDR2 sequences are SQVTM and ANQGSEA. V was shortened by 4 bases and J by 5 bases, with 14 bases between the two germline ends.

This clonotype was picked up a small number of times. The V and J genes are TRBV28 and TRBJ1-1; D may be TRBD1 (5 bases). The V end was cut by 3 bases, the J end by 6 bases, with 5 bases between. Germline-derived CDR1 and CDR2 are MDHEN and SYDVKM. The CDR3 has 11 residues. In DNA form, the CDR3 reads TGTGCCAGCAGTTTGGGGCCTGAAGCTTTCTTT. Protein product: CASSLGPEAFF.

The rearrangement joins TRBV27 to TRBJ1-4; a weak D match, TRBD1 (5 bases). This CDR3 is built from 17 residues. V dropped 4 bases and J dropped 3 bases, with 18 bases sitting between them. The germline V gene has CDR1 MNHEY and CDR2 SMNVEV (reference sequence). CDR3 coding DNA: TGTGCCAGCAGTTCCCTGTTCGTAAGGGGCGCTAATGAAAAACTGTTTTTT. It translates to CASSSLFVRGANEKLFF. The whole variable domain, remainder taken from reference TRBV27 and TRBJ1-4, is EAQVTQNPRYLITVTGKKLTVTCSQNMNHEYMSWYRQDPGLGLRQIYYSMNVEVTDKGDVPEGYKVSRKEKRNFPLILESPSPNQTSLYFCASSSLFVRGANEKLFFGSGTQLSVL.

The chain joins TRBV12-3 or TRBV12-4 to TRBJ2-2; perhaps TRBD1 as D (6 bases). The V end was cut by 6 bases, the J end by 0 bases, with 8 bases between. The CDR3 has 14 residues. The CDR3 loop is CASRRTANTGELFF. The CDR3, as DNA: TGTGCCAGCAGAAGGACAGCGAACACCGGGGAGCTGTTTTTT.

The chain carries TRBV6-2 or TRBV6-3 and TRBJ1-5; tentative D call: TRBD1 (5 bases). Germline V gives CDR1 MNHEY, CDR2 SVGEGT. V lost 3 bases, J lost 7 bases, and 19 bases lay in between. The CDR3 is made up of 16 amino acids. As DNA, the CDR3 is TGTGCCAGCAGTTATTGGTCCGGTGGGGGAGGCCAGCCCCAGCATTTT. Amino acids: CASSYWSGGGGQPQHF.

On this clonotype: This may be a read error: a much more frequent sequence differs by one nucleotide. The chain has TRBV18 and TRBJ2-7; 7 bases are a match to TRBD1. The CDR3 length is 15 residues. Germline CDR1 KGHSH, CDR2 LQKENI. CDR3 protein: CASSPSQGVPYGQYF. The CDR3 nucleotides read TGTGCCAGCTCACCATCCCAGGGGGTTCCTTACGGGCAGTACTTC.

This clonotype was picked up one time. With a much larger clone just one base away, this may be a read error. V is TRBV12-3 or TRBV12-4 and J is TRBJ2-7, with 8 bases aligning to TRBD1. This CDR3 spans 14 amino acids. Trimming took 4 bases from V and 2 from J; bases not matched to a gene: 4. The CDR3 spells CASSCGTGTYEQYF. In nucleotides, the CDR3 is TGTGCCAGCAGTTGTGGGACAGGAACCTACGAGCAGTACTTC.

This clonotype has at least ten counts. The chain combines TRBV7-9 with TRBJ2-7, with a possible D match to TRBD1 (6 bases). Trimming cost V 4 bases and J 4 bases, with 17 bases left between them. This CDR3 is 15 amino acids long. Germline loops: CDR1 SEHNR, CDR2 FQNEAQ (reference sequence). As DNA, the CDR3 is TGTGCCAGCAGCTCGACAGGCCCTCACTATTACGAGCAGTACTTC. Amino acids: CASSSTGPHYYEQYF.

V and J are TRBV30 and TRBJ1-2; D not certain. Germline-derived CDR1 and CDR2 are GTSNPN and SVGIG (reference sequence). This CDR3 spans 10 amino acids. The DNA for the CDR3 is TGTGCTTTGGATGGGTATGGCTACACCTTC. Translated, it gives CALDGYGYTF. The full variable domain, its missing parts supplied by reference TRBV30 and TRBJ1-2, is SQTIHQWPATLVQPVGSPLSLECTVEGTSNPNLYWYRQAAGRGLQLLFYSVGIGQISSEVPQNLSASRPQDRQFILSSKKLLLSDSGFYLCALDGYGYTFGSGTRLTVV.

This clonotype was detected only a few times. The chain joins TRBV12-3 or TRBV12-4 to TRBJ1-5; TRBD1 might be the D (5 bases). Trimming pared 3 bases from V and 1 base from J, leaving 7 bases between. The CDR3 is 14 residues long. CDR3 region: CASSLKGSNQPQHF. The CDR3 coding sequence is TGTGCCAGCAGTTTGAAGGGGAGCAATCAGCCCCAGCATTTT.

Regarding this clonotype: An end of the junction does not agree with germline; a read error may underlie this. This rearrangement joins TRBV29-1 to TRBJ1-5, with unresolved D. Germline V lookup: CDR1 SQVTM, CDR2 ANQGSEA. This CDR3 has 14 amino acids. In DNA form, the CDR3 reads TGTAGCGTTGCCACGAAATCGCGTGATCAGCCCCAGCATTTT. Translation: CSVATKSRDQPQHF.

This clonotype was detected only a few times. The chain employs TRBV6-6 and TRBJ1-6; 7 bases are shared with TRBD1. V was clipped by 6 bases and J by 8 bases; unmatched bases: 13. This CDR3 comprises 16 residues. Germline assignment: CDR1 MNHNY and CDR2 SVGAGI (reference sequence). CDR3 residues: CASRKNIPQGDSPLHF. For the CDR3, the DNA is TGTGCCAGCAGGAAGAACATCCCGCAGGGGGATTCACCCCTCCACTTT.

This clonotype has just a few counts. This chain connects TRBV2 to TRBJ2-3, with D possibly TRBD2 on 6 matching bases. Germline assignment: CDR1 SNHLY and CDR2 FYNNEI. With 8 bases removed from V and 3 bases from J, the gap between germline ends came to 15 bases. The CDR3 loop spans 14 amino acids. As DNA, the CDR3 is TGTGCCAGCCATACTAGCAAGGGAACAGATACGCAGTATTTT. This sequence encodes CASHTSKGTDTQYF.